This T cell receptor beta chain was profiled in a study of T cells in women clearing cervical HPV infection. Study-wide context: Control women cleared a single incident HPV16 infection within 12 months. Whole-study results and caveats: CIN3+ cases had significantly higher TCR richness than controls; evenness did not differ.

HPV was found by MY09/MY11 PCR and dot-blot genotyping. Germline loops: CDR1 KGHSH, CDR2 LQKENI. This CDR3 has 14 residues. About this clone itself: Its specificity is not known. The read comes to an end 3 residues before the CDR3 does, leaving the germline J gene to fill in the end.

The repertoire was sequenced with immunoSEQ multiplex PCR; TCRdb's copy has only in-frame clones and lacks some. This sample's table reports about 30,000 clones. The source of this sequence is a woman aged 18-70 years with a cervical HPV16 infection that either progressed to CIN3+ or cleared (not recorded which). The chain employs TRBV18 and TRBJ1-1; D is unresolved. The sequenced sample consisted of blood buffy coat. The CDR3 bases that were read are TGTGCCAGCTCACCACCGAACAGCAACGGCGAG. Amino acids: CASSPPNSNGE. The whole CDR3 reads CASSPPNSNGEAFF.